The 2 T cell receptor beta chains below were found in one sample sequenced in a study of T cell changes during pregnancy in multiple sclerosis. Method: immunoSEQ multiplex PCR; TCRdb's copy keeps in-frame clones and lacks some. The top ten clones hold approximately 1% of a sample with fewer than 85,000 clones, roughly 95% of them seen once. This specimen consisted of peripheral blood, obtained in the second trimester of pregnancy. The receptor source for this set is a female donor with multiple sclerosis, enrolled in a pregnancy study.

The CDR3 nucleotides read TGTGCCTGTCTGGAGAGGGGGTATGGCTACACCTTC. Translated: CACLERGYGYTF. The rearrangement links TRBV30 to TRBJ1-2; TRBD1 might be the D (6 bases). The germline V and J ends were trimmed by 6 bases and 5 bases, with 13 bases remaining between them. Germline V gene sequence: CDR1 GTSNPN, CDR2 SVGIG (reference sequence). CDR3 size: 12 residues.

The chain couples TRBV6-5 to TRBJ1-2; a possible D gene is TRBD1 (5 bases). Germline assignment: CDR1 MNHEY and CDR2 SVGAGI. This CDR3 region has 14 residues. V dropped 5 bases and J dropped 8 bases, with 18 bases sitting between them. As DNA, the CDR3 is TGTGCCAGCAGTCCACCTACAGGTTCGGGCGGCTACACCTTC. This sequence encodes CASSPPTGSGGYTF.